The 19 T cell receptor beta chains presented below share a single source sample, sequenced in a study of OX40 agonist ivuxolimab in advanced cancers. Produced via immunoSEQ multiplex PCR; TCRdb's table is partial and in-frame only. The sample records just over 14,000 clones, around four fifths being singletons. Sequences were derived from CD4+ or CD8+ T cells sorted from blood, sampled in a trial of the OX40 agonist ivuxolimab. The source is an adult with an advanced solid tumor such as melanoma, head and neck, liver or kidney cancer.

The gene calls are TRBV7-9 and TRBJ2-1; D unresolved. This CDR3 has 13 residues. CDR1 and CDR2 (germline): SEHNR, FQNEAQ (reference sequence). Trimming stripped 2 bases from V and 6 bases from J, with 8 bases between. Here the CDR3 reads CASSLSSINEQFF. For the CDR3, the DNA is TGTGCCAGCAGCTTAAGTAGTATCAATGAGCAGTTCTTC.

Regarding this clone: The sample carries other DNA sequences with the same CDR3. This chain links TRBV27 with TRBJ2-7; D remains unclear. The germline V gene has CDR1 MNHEY and CDR2 SMNVEV (reference sequence). V shed 3 bases and J shed 6 bases, with 15 bases lying between them. The CDR3 covers 14 residues. This CDR3 reads CASSLRSSLGEQYF. CDR3 nucleotide sequence: TGTGCCAGCAGTTTGAGGAGTTCCCTTGGCGAGCAGTACTTC.

The count of this clone is one. The chain carries TRBV19 and TRBJ2-3, with D unresolved. CDR1 and CDR2 from the germline V gene are LNHDA and SQIVND (reference sequence). Trimming shortened V by 3 bases and J by 4 bases, and 17 bases separated the two germline ends. The CDR3 consists of 16 residues. CDR3 residues: CASSIGLTLIPDTQYF. CDR3 DNA sequence: TGTGCCAGTAGTATCGGGCTAACACTAATCCCAGATACGCAGTATTTT. The full variable domain, rest sourced from reference TRBV19 and TRBJ2-3, is DGGITQSPKYLFRKEGQNVTLSCEQNLNHDAMYWYRQDPGQGLRLIYYSQIVNDFQKGDIAEGYSVSREKKESFPLTVTSAQKNPTAFYLCASSIGLTLIPDTQYFGPGTRLTVL.

V is TRBV5-6 and J is TRBJ2-1; TRBD1 aligns across 8 bases. CDR1 is SGHDT, CDR2 YYEEEE, per germline. V lost 3 bases to trimming and J lost 7 bases; unmatched junction nucleotides: 0. The length of the CDR3 is 12 residues. The CDR3 region has the DNA TGTGCCAGCAGCTGGGACAGGAATGAGCAGTTCTTC. Its protein product is CASSWDRNEQFF. The variable domain in full, completed from reference TRBV5-6 and TRBJ2-1, reads DAGVTQSPTHLIKTRGQQVTLRCSPKSGHDTVSWYQQALGQGPQFIFQYYEEEERQRGNFPDRFSGHQFPNYSSELNVNALLLGDSALYLCASSWDRNEQFFGPGTRLTVL.

The CDR3 DNA reads as TGTGCCAGTAGTACTCTAGCGGAGCCCTACGAGCAGTACTTC. Encoded protein: CASSTLAEPYEQYF. The V gene is TRBV19, the J gene TRBJ2-7; 7 bases line up with TRBD2. In germline, CDR1 is LNHDA, CDR2 SQIVND (reference sequence). With 4 bases clipped from V and 2 bases from J, the junction kept 5 bases outside the gene matches. The CDR3 spans 14 residues.

The chain is built from TRBV5-1 and TRBJ2-5; D might be TRBD2 (5 bases). The V end was cut by 4 bases, the J end by 3 bases, with 7 bases between. Per the germline V gene, CDR1 is SGHRS and CDR2 is YFSETQ. The CDR3 totals 12 residues. The CDR3 DNA sequence: TGCGCCAGCAGCGACTATGAAGAGACCCAGTACTTC. It specifies CASSDYEETQYF.

This clone was recorded once. In nucleotides, the CDR3 is TGTGCCAGCAGTAACTCACGGGCATGGGGGGTCGCGGACTACACCTTC. As protein: CASSNSRAWGVADYTF. This chain connects TRBV28 to TRBJ1-2, with D possibly being TRBD1 (5 bases). Trimming pared 5 bases from V and 10 bases from J, leaving 26 bases between. Germline CDR1 reads MDHEN; CDR2 reads SYDVKM. CDR3 length: 16 amino acids.

This clone has only a few counts. The CDR3 here is CASNENTEAFF. In DNA, the CDR3 is TGTGCCAGCAACGAGAACACTGAAGCTTTCTTT. The V gene is TRBV2, the J gene TRBJ1-1, with no clear D. The V end was cut by 7 bases, the J end by 1 base, with 4 bases between. This CDR3 comprises 11 residues. Germline-derived CDR1 and CDR2 are SNHLY and FYNNEI. The full variable domain, rest sourced from reference TRBV2 and TRBJ1-1, is EPEVTQTPSHQVTQMGQEVILRCVPISNHLYFYWYRQILGQKVEFLVSFYNNEISEKSEIFDDQFSVERPDGSNFTLKIRSTKLEDSAMYFCASNENTEAFFGQGTRLTVV.

This chain connects TRBV28 to TRBJ2-1, with 10 bases aligning to TRBD2. CDR1 and CDR2 (germline): MDHEN, SYDVKM. V was clipped by 3 bases and J by 10 bases; unmatched bases: 12. The CDR3 extends over 16 amino acids. DNA for the CDR3: TGTGCCAGCAGTTTTGGCTTTAGCGGGAGGCTAAACGAGCAGTTCTTC. Its translation: CASSFGFSGRLNEQFF.

The V gene is TRBV27, the J gene TRBJ2-5; D ambiguous. The germline gives CDR1 MNHEY, CDR2 SMNVEV (reference sequence). The length of the CDR3 is 13 residues. Trimming cost V 5 bases and J 5 bases, with 12 bases left between them. CDR3 bases: TGTGCCAGCAGTCCGCTGGGCTTGGAGACCCAGTACTTC. Translation gives CASSPLGLETQYF.

The rearrangement uses TRBV6-6 and TRBJ2-1, with D perhaps given as TRBD1 or TRBD2 (6 bases each). With 3 bases removed from V and 7 bases from J, the gap between germline ends came to 16 bases. CDR1 and CDR2 from the germline V gene are MNHNY and SVGAGI (reference sequence). The CDR3 contains 15 residues. CDR3 sequence (DNA): TGTGCCAGCAGTTATCATGGGGGCGCGGGAAATGAGCAGTTCTTC. This translates into CASSYHGGAGNEQFF.

This rearrangement joins TRBV4-2 to TRBJ1-2; D remains ambiguous. Trimming removed 5 bases from V and 8 bases from J, with 21 bases in between. The CDR3 spans 15 residues. Germline V lookup: CDR1 LGHNA, CDR2 YNFKEQ. The CDR3 sequence is CASSLSATPGKGYTF. CDR3 nucleotides: TGTGCCAGCAGCTTGTCGGCCACCCCGGGAAAGGGCTACACCTTC.

J is TRBJ2-1 and V is TRBV6-1, with TRBD2 matching 10 bases. V lost 6 bases and J lost 6; bases outside the gene matches: 8. The germline CDR1 and CDR2 sequences are MNHNS and SASEGT. This CDR3 has 15 residues. The CDR3 sequence: CASSQAGGAPNEQFF. Here the CDR3 DNA reads TGTGCCAGCAGCCAAGCGGGAGGGGCTCCCAATGAGCAGTTCTTC.

The chain is built from TRBV13 and TRBJ2-1, with D perhaps matching TRBD2 (5 bases). Trimming cost V 3 bases and J 5 bases, with 11 bases left between them. Germline V lookup: CDR1 PRHDT, CDR2 FYEKMQ (reference sequence). The CDR3 is made up of 14 amino acids. CDR3: CASSFGLLNNEQFF. DNA for the CDR3: TGTGCCAGCAGCTTCGGACTGCTTAACAATGAGCAGTTCTTC.

This clone was counted once. The rearrangement uses TRBV7-9 and TRBJ2-5; 13 nucleotides align to TRBD2. The CDR3 totals 16 residues. The junction had 6 bases not matched to a gene; V was cut back by 4 bases and J by 4 bases. Looked up from germline, CDR1 is SEHNR and CDR2 is FQNEAQ (reference sequence). CDR3 loop: CASSYGLAGVAETQYF. CDR3 nucleotide sequence: TGTGCCAGCAGCTACGGACTAGCGGGAGTTGCAGAGACCCAGTACTTC.

This clone is medium-sized. For the CDR3, the DNA is TGTGCCAGCAGTTTATCGGCCAAAAACATTCAGTACTTC. Amino acids: CASSLSAKNIQYF. The gene calls are TRBV27 and TRBJ2-4; the D is unclear. The CDR3 runs to 13 residues. V was clipped by 0 bases and J by 1 base, with 1 base between them. From germline, CDR1 is MNHEY and CDR2 SMNVEV (reference sequence).

This chain connects TRBV30 to TRBJ1-1, with unresolved D. CDR1 GTSNPN and CDR2 SVGIG come from the germline V gene (reference sequence). The V end lost 5 bases, the J end lost 4 bases, and 17 bases lay between the germline ends. The CDR3 is 14 amino acids. CDR3 in amino acids: CAWFPGVGVTEAFF. The CDR3 DNA sequence: TGTGCCTGGTTTCCGGGAGTCGGCGTCACTGAAGCTTTCTTT.

V and J are TRBV29-1 and TRBJ2-1, with D perhaps TRBD1 or TRBD2 (5 bases each). The CDR3 consists of 12 residues. Germline V lookup: CDR1 SQVTM, CDR2 ANQGSEA. Trimming pared 6 bases from V and 10 bases from J, leaving 16 bases between. CDR3 sequence (DNA): TGCAGCGTCCCGGGACCAGGGTCAGAGCAGTTCTTC. Its translation: CSVPGPGSEQFF.

CDR3 nucleotides: TGTGCCAGCAGCGTTAGTGGACCGGGAGGGGGGTACAATGAGCAGTTCTTC. It codes for CASSVSGPGGGYNEQFF. This chain connects TRBV7-6 to TRBJ2-1; TRBD2 agrees at 8 bases. The CDR3 sequence is 17 residues long. V trimming: 5 bases; J trimming: 4 bases; junction bases outside the gene matches: 13. Germline V CDR1 and CDR2: SGHVS, FNYEAQ.